This TCR beta chain was documented in a study of blood T cell repertoires in COVID-19. Assay used: immunoSEQ multiplex PCR; TCRdb lists only in-frame clones, some missing. This table has 90,000 to 100,000 clones, 72% appearing once. V was cut by 5 bases and J by 0 bases, with 4 bases left in between. Germline V lookup: CDR1 SGHVS, CDR2 FQNEAQ. This CDR3 has 12 amino acids. The origin of this receptor is a woman aged 60 to 75 in a cohort sampled during active or convalescent COVID-19. Sequenced: peripheral blood. The chain joins TRBV7-8 to TRBJ1-2; the D is unclear. The CDR3 loop is CASSHTNYGYTF. CDR3 in DNA: TGTGCCAGCAGCCATACTAACTATGGCTACACCTTC.